Below, 5 T cell receptor beta chains from the same sample are listed, as sequenced in a study of beta chain features in type 1 diabetes. Study results and caveats: Across all four CD4+ subsets, people with type 1 diabetes showed modestly shorter TCRB CDR3s.

Reverse transcribing all isolated RNA meant expressed TCRB transcripts were sequenced. Using immunoSEQ multiplex PCR, the repertoire was profiled, and TCRdb retains in-frame clones only, with some absent. Of about 700,000 clones listed, roughly 13% were seen once; the top ten hold around 0.022%. These receptors' antigens are unknown. The sequenced sample consisted of naive CD4+ T cells from blood. These receptors came from a man between 18 and 35 years old with type 1 diabetes.

This chain joins TRBV4-1 and TRBJ2-5; 8 nucleotides match TRBD1. J was trimmed by 1 base and V by 4 bases; bases with no gene match: 5. Germline V gives CDR1 MGHRA, CDR2 YSYEKL. CDR3 length: 15 residues. The CDR3 loop is CASSPGQGPQETQYF. The CDR3 coding sequence is TGCGCCAGCAGCCCTGGACAGGGCCCCCAAGAGACCCAGTACTTC.

The chain joins TRBV6-5 to TRBJ1-5, with D unresolved. The CDR3 is 16 residues long. CDR1 and CDR2 (germline): MNHEY, SVGAGI. The V and J ends lost 0 bases and 3 bases respectively, with 12 bases between them. Written as DNA, the CDR3 is TGTGCCAGCAGTTACTCGACTCCAGGCGACAATCAGCCCCAGCATTTT. Amino acids: CASSYSTPGDNQPQHF.

The chain recombines TRBV30 with TRBJ1-2, with 8 positions matching TRBD1. Germline-derived CDR1 and CDR2 are GTSNPN and SVGIG (reference sequence). With 4 bases clipped from V and 9 bases from J, the junction kept 7 bases outside the gene matches. There are 12 residues in the CDR3. The CDR3, as DNA: TGTGCCTGGATCCGGACAGGGCCTAGCTACACCTTC. Protein sequence: CAWIRTGPSYTF.

This clone was counted a few times. The rearrangement links TRBV28 to TRBJ2-2; TRBD1 agrees at 7 bases. Germline CDR1 is MDHEN and CDR2 is SYDVKM. The CDR3 runs to 14 residues. The junction had 4 bases not matched to a gene; V was cut back by 4 bases and J by 5 bases. The CDR3 bases are TGTGCCAGCAGTTCCGGACAGGAAACCGGGGAGCTGTTTTTT. Amino acid sequence: CASSSGQETGELFF. The full variable domain, with the rest looked up from reference TRBV28 and TRBJ2-2, is DVKVTQSSRYLVKRTGEKVFLECVQDMDHENMFWYRQDPGLGLRLIYFSYDVKMKEKGDIPEGYSVSREKKERFSLILESASTNQTSMYLCASSSGQETGELFFGEGSRLTVL.

This sequence joins TRBV6-5 and TRBJ2-3, with a weak D call TRBD2 (5 bases). Germline-derived CDR1 and CDR2 are MNHEY and SVGAGI. Trimming pared 7 bases from V and 0 bases from J, leaving 14 bases between. The CDR3 spans 15 residues. Here the CDR3 reads CASNSGYTSTDTQYF. The DNA for the CDR3 is TGTGCCAGCAACTCGGGATATACTAGCACAGATACGCAGTATTTT.